A single sample gave rise to the 12 T cell receptor beta chains below, sequenced in a study of response to subunit inactivated influenza vaccine. TCRdb independently ran MiXCR on the RT-PCR reads; one entry per CDR3 protein. Altogether roughly 790,000 distinct CDR3 sequences are present, 21% being singletons, with the ten largest covering roughly a tenth. Here the sequenced sample was PBMCs from blood, taken roughly 5 days after vaccination. The receptors were sampled from a man in his forties or fifties who received an inactivated influenza vaccine.

This clonotype has just a few counts. The genes are TRBV27 and TRBJ2-7; 10 bases fit TRBD2. The CDR3 sequence is 17 residues long. The V gene's germline CDR1 is MNHEY and CDR2 SMNVEV (reference sequence). Losses at the gene ends were 1 base for V and 0 bases for J; bases not matched to a gene: 6. The CDR3 DNA reads TGTGCCAGCAGTTTATATTCGGCTAGCGGGAGCTCCTACGAGCAGTACTTC. It specifies CASSLYSASGSSYEQYF.

This chain uses TRBV6-5 with TRBJ2-7; 10 nucleotides line up with TRBD2. The CDR3 consists of 18 residues. V lost 0 bases, J lost 2 bases, and 10 bases stayed unmatched. Germline V lookup: CDR1 MNHEY, CDR2 SVGAGI. The CDR3 here is CASSYSSSGRTFAYEQYF. CDR3 bases: TGTGCCAGCAGTTACTCGAGTAGCGGGAGGACTTTTGCCTACGAGCAGTACTTC.

The J gene is TRBJ2-1, the V gene TRBV5-4; no clear D gene. CDR1 is SGHNT and CDR2 is YYREEE in the germline V gene (reference sequence). CDR3 length: 17 amino acids. Trimming stripped 0 bases from V and 1 base from J, with 14 bases between. The CDR3 DNA sequence: TGTGCCAGCAGCTTGGCTTCTTTAGCACCATCCTACAATGAGCAGTTCTTC. This sequence encodes CASSLASLAPSYNEQFF.

This clonotype was recorded many times. This chain uses TRBV5-1 with TRBJ2-5; maybe TRBD1 (6 bases). The CDR3 runs 12 residues. Germline-derived CDR1 and CDR2 are SGHRS and YFSETQ. V lost 5 bases and J lost 2, with 7 bases in between. The chain's CDR3 is CASRQGQETQYF. DNA of the CDR3: TGCGCCAGCAGACAGGGACAAGAGACCCAGTACTTC.

The V call is TRBV2, the J call TRBJ2-1; TRBD1 aligns across 8 bases. This CDR3 has 10 amino acids. Germline loops: CDR1 SNHLY, CDR2 FYNNEI. The CDR3 protein is CGGTGNEQFF. The CDR3 DNA is TGTGGGGGGACAGGAAATGAGCAGTTCTTC. Full variable domain (remainder filled in from reference TRBV2 and TRBJ2-1): EPEVTQTPSHQVTQMGQEVILRCVPISNHLYFYWYRQILGQKVEFLVSFYNNEISEKSEIFDDQFSVERPDGSNFTLKIRSTKLEDSAMYFCGGTGNEQFFGPGTRLTVL.

This clonotype turned up a few times. V and J are TRBV6-5 and TRBJ2-1, with 8 bases fitting TRBD1. This CDR3 is built from 15 residues. The ends lost 2 bases at V and 6 bases at J; junction bases unmatched: 6. The germline V gene encodes CDR1 MNHEY and CDR2 SVGAGI. The DNA for the CDR3 is TGTGCCAGCAGTTACGACCGGACAGGGATCAATGAGCAGTTCTTC. It is translated as CASSYDRTGINEQFF.

This clonotype was picked up one time. The genes are TRBV24-1 and TRBJ2-2; TRBD2 matches at 14 bases. The germline gives CDR1 KGHDR, CDR2 SFDVKD. Trimming at V came to 5 bases and at J to 5 bases, leaving 12 bases not matched to a gene. There are 19 residues in the CDR3. CDR3 sequence (DNA): TGTGCCACCAGTGTTGCCGGGACTAGCGGGAGCCAGAATACCGGGGAGCTGTTTTTT. Protein sequence: CATSVAGTSGSQNTGELFF.

J is TRBJ1-1 and V is TRBV9, with D possibly being TRBD1 (6 bases). CDR1 and CDR2 from the germline V gene are SGDLS and YYNGEE. The CDR3 spans 14 residues. The V gene lost 4 bases and the J gene lost 6 bases, with 16 bases spanning the gap. Written as DNA, the CDR3 is TGTGCCAGCAGCTCCCGGACAGACGGCTCTGAAGCTTTCTTT. Protein sequence: CASSSRTDGSEAFF.

This rearrangement joins TRBV27 to TRBJ1-3; TRBD1 aligns across 9 bases. CDR3 length: 17 residues. V was pared by 5 bases and J by 4 bases, with 12 bases of the junction left unmatched. The V gene's germline CDR1 is MNHEY and CDR2 SMNVEV (reference sequence). Here the CDR3 reads CASSPLLQGAFGNTIYF. For the CDR3, the DNA is TGTGCCAGCAGTCCTCTTCTACAGGGGGCGTTCGGAAACACCATATATTTT.

The chain uses TRBV4-3 and TRBJ2-7, with TRBD1 matching 9 bases. Looked up from germline, CDR1 is LGHNA and CDR2 is YSLEER. Trimming removed 0 bases from V and 5 bases from J; junction bases left unmatched: 8. The CDR3 extends over 16 amino acids. CDR3 amino acids: CASSQDWDRASNEQYF. The CDR3 DNA reads as TGCGCCAGCAGCCAAGATTGGGACAGGGCGTCCAACGAGCAGTACTTC.

The chain combines TRBV7-9 with TRBJ2-5; a weak D match, TRBD1 (5 bases). The CDR3 is made up of 15 amino acids. Between the trimmed V and J ends, which lost 3 bases and 4 bases, there was a span of 15 bases. CDR1 is SEHNR, CDR2 FQNEAQ, per germline (reference sequence). The CDR3 DNA reads as TGTGCCAGCAGCTTTGGCAGGGCCTTGCTAGAGACCCAGTACTTC. Translating it yields CASSFGRALLETQYF.

This chain links TRBV29-1 with TRBJ2-5; TRBD1 or TRBD2 may be the D gene (7 bases each). Trimming pared 6 bases from V and 4 bases from J, leaving 15 bases between. Per germline, CDR1 SQVTM and CDR2 ANQGSEA. The CDR3 has 13 residues. This CDR3 is CSVGGRGGETQYF. CDR3 coding DNA: TGCAGCGTGGGCGGCAGGGGGGGAGAGACCCAGTACTTC.